This T cell receptor (beta chain) was retrieved from a study of blood T cell repertoires in COVID-19. In the study overall: Researchers got acute and convalescent COVID-19 samples from the United States, Italy and Spain. PBMCs, B-cell-depleted T cells, or T cells provided the cDNA or gDNA that made up the material.

The germline CDR1 and CDR2 sequences are SGHDT and YYEEEE. This CDR3 region has 16 residues. After removal of 4 bases from V and 0 bases from J, the junction contained 7 bases not matched to a gene. Per the study methods: Nucleated cell counts were estimated from reference gene primer amplification. Here immunoSEQ multiplex PCR was the method, and the copy in TCRdb shows in-frame clones only, minus some. V and J calls plus clone size are reproduced from that table; the DNA served to infer D and trimming. The table has fewer than 300,000 clones, about four fifths seen once. Sequences were obtained from peripheral blood. The receptor comes from a woman between 18 and 29 years old with acute or convalescent COVID-19. The chain links TRBV5-6 to TRBJ2-7, with 10 bases fitting TRBD1. The CDR3 reads CASSRVRDRGSYEQYF. The CDR3, as DNA: TGTGCCAGCAGCAGGGTACGGGACAGGGGCTCCTACGAGCAGTACTTC.